These T cell receptor beta chains were read from a single sample in a study of T cell responses to AZD1222 COVID-19 vaccine. Clones were sequenced by immunoSEQ multiplex PCR, and TCRdb holds only the in-frame ones, with some missing. The data show some 100,000 clones, approximately 87% seen once. The sequencing used peripheral blood, collected 28 days after the second AZD1222 dose. The receptors come from an adult who received the AZD1222 COVID-19 vaccine. The CDR3 runs from the conserved cysteine through the conserved F or W. D genes are given only for firm matches. Clone size appears in some rows only: once, few, many, or a class for an expanded clone.

J gene	clone size	V gene	D gene	CDR3 protein	CDR3 DNA
TRBJ2-1	NA	TRBV24-1	TRBD2	CATSRAGGTVGSYNEQFF	TGTGCCACCAGTCGGGCGGGAGGTACAGTCGGGTCCTACAATGAGCAGTTCTTC
TRBJ2-7	NA	TRBV3-1/TRBV3-2	TRBD1	CASSDDRVTYEQYF	TGTGCCAGCAGCGACGACAGGGTAACCTACGAGCAGTACTTC
TRBJ2-1	NA	TRBV13	NA	CARADKIEQFF	TGTGCCCGAGCCGACAAGATCGAGCAGTTCTTC
TRBJ2-3	NA	TRBV7-2	NA	CASSPMGASTDTQYF	TGTGCCAGCAGTCCGATGGGGGCTAGCACAGATACGCAGTATTTT
TRBJ1-4	NA	TRBV27	TRBD1	CASSLTGGFGEKLFF	TGTGCCAGCAGTCTTACAGGGGGCTTCGGAGAAAAACTGTTTTTT
TRBJ1-1	once	TRBV12-5	NA	CASGTAMNTEAFF	TGTGCTAGTGGCACAGCTATGAACACTGAAGCTTTCTTT
TRBJ2-5	NA	TRBV2	TRBD1	CASSLDRTQETQYF	TGTGCCAGCAGCCTGGACAGGACCCAAGAGACCCAGTACTTC
TRBJ2-1	NA	TRBV11-1	NA	CASSLDSPINEQFF	TGTGCCAGCAGCTTAGACAGTCCCATCAATGAGCAGTTCTTC
TRBJ2-7	NA	TRBV6-5	TRBD2	CASRTPGGLSYEQYF	TGTGCCAGCAGAACCCCGGGAGGACTCTCCTACGAGCAGTACTTC
TRBJ2-1	NA	TRBV19	NA	CASTSVGTSWGSMDEQFF	NA
TRBJ2-1	once	TRBV5-1	NA	CASSLASTLNEQFF	TGCGCCAGCAGCTTGGCTAGTACCCTTAATGAGCAGTTCTTC
TRBJ1-1	NA	TRBV5-1	NA	CASSLVLSGPNTEAFF	TGCGCCAGCAGCTTGGTCCTTTCCGGTCCGAACACTGAAGCTTTCTTT
TRBJ2-7	NA	TRBV6-1	TRBD1	CASSTSGTGVEQYF	TGTGCCAGCAGTACCTCCGGGACAGGGGTTGAGCAGTACTTC
TRBJ2-7	NA	TRBV6-5	NA	CASSLAGSSYEQYF	TGTGCCAGCAGTTTGGCAGGTAGCTCCTACGAGCAGTACTTC
TRBJ2-7	NA	TRBV5-8	NA	CASSPTYEQYF	TGTGCCAGCAGCCCCACCTACGAGCAGTACTTC
TRBJ1-6	few	TRBV19	NA	CASSIRGRGSPLHF	TGTGCCAGTAGTATAAGAGGGAGGGGTTCACCCCTCCACTTT